At least ten counts were recorded for the clone carrying this T cell receptor (beta chain). Its antigen is undetermined. The read comes to an end 3 residues before the CDR3 does, leaving the germline J gene to fill in the end. Patients and controls were mostly of Caucasian heritage. Heparinized whole blood, 5 to 8 ml, came from each donor. The data were obtained in a study of T cell clonality in common variable immunodeficiency. Here immunoSEQ multiplex PCR was the method, and the copy in TCRdb shows in-frame clones only, minus some. The sample shows about 81,000 clones, no singletons; the ten largest hold approximately 0.8%. V was trimmed by 1 base and J by 3 bases, leaving 10 bases between them. Germline V CDR1 and CDR2: SGHKS, YYEKEE (reference sequence). The CDR3 covers 15 residues. Regarding the study as a whole: Authors noted CVID clonality's cause needs subpopulation repertoire sequencing.

V and J are TRBV5-5 and TRBJ2-2; D is perhaps TRBD2 (5 bases). This receptor was identified in a person aged 18-70 years in good health. Source material: peripheral blood mononuclear cells. Here the CDR3 reads CASSLTGLDTGELFF. The CDR3 bases that were read are TGTGCCAGCAGCTTGACGGGGTTGGACACCGGGGAG. The full variable domain, with the rest looked up from reference TRBV5-5 and TRBJ2-2, is DAGVTQSPTHLIKTRGQQVTLRCSPISGHKSVSWYQQVLGQGPQFIFQYYEKEERGRGNFPDRFSARQFPNYSSELNVNALLLGDSALYLCASSLTGLDTGELFFGEGSRLTVL.